The source of this TCR beta chain is a study of T cells in Graves' hyperthyroidism and ophthalmopathy. A word on this clonotype: A much larger clone differs from this one at a single base, so this may be a read error.

The CDR3 regions of TCR beta were amplified from RNA transcripts. The TCR CDR3 first-round RT-PCR relied on the HTBI primer set. TCRdb recomputed calls from the multiplex PCR reads with MiXCR, one row per CDR3 protein. The sample includes roughly 710,000 distinct CDR3 sequences, 35% of them seen just once. Trimming stripped 5 bases from V and 3 bases from J, with 2 bases between. The germline CDR1 and CDR2 sequences are MDHEN and SYDVKM. The CDR3 is made up of 11 amino acids. The sample was blood. This receptor was taken from a woman between 40 and 50 years old with Graves' hyperthyroidism. The chain combines TRBV28 with TRBJ1-5, with D unclear. The CDR3, as DNA: TGTGCCAGCAGTCACAATCAGCCCCAGCATTTT. It codes for CASSHNQPQHF.